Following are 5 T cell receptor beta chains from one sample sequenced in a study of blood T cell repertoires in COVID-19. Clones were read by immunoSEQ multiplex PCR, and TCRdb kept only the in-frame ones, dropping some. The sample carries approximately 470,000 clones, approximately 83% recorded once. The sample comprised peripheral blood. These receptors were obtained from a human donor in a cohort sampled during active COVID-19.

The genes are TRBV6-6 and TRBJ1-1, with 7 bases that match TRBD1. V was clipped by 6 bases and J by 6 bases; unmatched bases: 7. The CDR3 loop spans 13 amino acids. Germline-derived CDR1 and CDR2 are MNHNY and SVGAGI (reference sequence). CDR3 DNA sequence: TGTGCCAGCAGAACTGACAGGGACGCTGAAGCTTTCTTT. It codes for CASRTDRDAEAFF.

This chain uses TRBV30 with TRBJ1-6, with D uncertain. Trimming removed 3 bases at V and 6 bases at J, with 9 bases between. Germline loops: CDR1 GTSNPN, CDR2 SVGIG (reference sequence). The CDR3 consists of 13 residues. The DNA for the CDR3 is TGTGCCTGGAGGAGACATCTTAATTCACCCCTCCACTTT. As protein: CAWRRHLNSPLHF.

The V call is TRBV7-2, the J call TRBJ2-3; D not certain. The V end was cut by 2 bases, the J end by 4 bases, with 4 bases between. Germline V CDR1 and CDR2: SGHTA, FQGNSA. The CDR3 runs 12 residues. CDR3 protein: CASSLWPDTQYF. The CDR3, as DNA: TGTGCCAGCAGCTTATGGCCAGATACGCAGTATTTT.

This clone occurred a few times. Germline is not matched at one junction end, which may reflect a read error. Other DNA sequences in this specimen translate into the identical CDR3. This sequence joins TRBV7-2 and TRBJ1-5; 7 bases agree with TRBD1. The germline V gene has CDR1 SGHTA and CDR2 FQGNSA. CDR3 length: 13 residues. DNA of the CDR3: TGTGCCAGCAGTTTAGACAGGGATCAGCCCCAGCATTTT. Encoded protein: CASSLDRDQPQHF.

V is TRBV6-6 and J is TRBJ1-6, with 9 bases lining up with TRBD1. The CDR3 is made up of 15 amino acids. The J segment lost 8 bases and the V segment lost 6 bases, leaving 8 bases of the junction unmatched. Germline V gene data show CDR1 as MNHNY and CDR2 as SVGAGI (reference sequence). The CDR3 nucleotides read TGTGCCAGCAGATTTTACAGGGGGCGTGATTCACCCCTCCACTTT. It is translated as CASRFYRGRDSPLHF.